The entry below gives a single TCR beta chain sequence along with its context. This clone was seen only a few times. The clone's antigen remains unknown. Nothing much larger sits one base from this clone, and base qualities are not available. This sample is part of a study of cytomegalovirus exposure and HLA in healthy donors (dated by TCRdb to about 2017). About the investigation overall: According to an earlier analysis of a few hundred of the donors, 150 million to 200 million T cells yielded some 110 million unique TCR beta sequences and roughly 280 Gb of sequence data. In a later genetic analysis, genome-wide SNP genotypes for about 55% of the roughly 700 donors were used, and that subset was treated as a discovery cohort. All discovery cohort repertoires had been generated on a single sequencing platform. Of the 350 to 450 genotyped donors, roughly 80% fell in the genetic ancestry cluster associated with self-reported Caucasian donors. To predict cytomegalovirus infection status, the study combined high-throughput TCR immunosequencing, statistical association of individual TCRs with disease status, and machine learning. Class I and class II HLA loci were covered by the typing at four-digit resolution. Among some 400 genotyped donors of the cohort, an average of approximately 240,000 unique TCR beta nucleotide sequences was sequenced per donor, of which about 20% were non-productive. The study used immunosequencing to profile the T cell repertoires of approximately 690 subjects and linked those repertoires to cytomegalovirus serostatus. Rather than using new phenotypic data, the later analysis identified candidate immune exposures from TCR beta sequences and from how often those sequences occurred across donors. The study aimed to test whether cataloging public T cell receptors could reveal signatures of past pathogen exposure. An earlier analysis of more than 450 of the donors used high-throughput TCR beta sequencing to judge whether each TCR beta V gene segment behaved as functional or pseudogenic. The number of typed donors differed by locus: about 620-640 for A, B, C, DRB1 and DQB1; approximately 530 for DQA1; 606 for DPA1; and around 490 for DPB1. Donor age, sex, ethnicity and CMV serostatus were compiled alongside the repertoire data. A later analysis re-analyzed previously published TCR beta repertoires from 666 donors and added high-resolution HLA genotyping to study TCR occurrence patterns. Approximately 310 gigabases of sequencing data and tens of millions of unique TCR sequences made up an early release that covered 500 to 650 HLA-typed donors. Besides the first cohort of some 670 subjects, a separate validation cohort made up of roughly 130 different subjects was used. Four to six DR-DQ haplotypes were handled as single units for association and clustering, since linkage in the cohort was strong.

In total, about 650 healthy bone marrow donors made up the cohort. At the time of sampling, every cohort member was nominally healthy, though immune exposures that went unrecorded were likely present. The donor tested CMV seropositive and was one of the 289 seropositive cohort members. Each donor provided a peripheral blood sample, and peripheral blood mononuclear cells were used for TCR beta sequencing. The Qiagen DNeasy Blood Extraction Kit was used to extract genomic DNA from the blood cell samples. Broad study findings and their caveats: According to a later analysis, TCR association rates differed among HLA loci, with DRB1 alleles showing the most associated TCRs and HLA-C alleles showing the fewest. At a false discovery rate of 0.05, a later analysis linked around 17,000 TCR beta sequences to specific HLA alleles. In a later analysis, HLA-associated TCR beta chains showed more clonal expansion and lower generation probabilities than non-associated chains that were equally common. Because some donors lacked HLA typing at each locus, the association tests relied only on the typed subset. Assigning TCR associations to individual alleles was difficult when HLA alleles, especially DR and DQ, strongly co-occurred. The classifier was reported to diagnose cytomegalovirus status with high specificity and sensitivity in both the original and validation cohorts. In a later genetic analysis, fewer N-insertions in productive TCRs were reported among donors in an Asian-associated ancestry cluster than the roughly 700-donor mean. A further reported finding was that TCR beta sequences accurately predicted the HLA-A and HLA-B alleles for most subjects in the first cohort. Correlated functional status among segregating V segments might be attributable to linkage disequilibrium, but an unknown experimental factor could not be ruled out. A few of the identified cytomegalovirus-associated TCR beta chains were confirmed in vitro to be specific for cytomegalovirus antigens. An earlier analysis of 450 to 750 of the donors showed that most TCR beta V segments appeared in productive rearrangements either about 90% or about 30% of the time, which broadly matched IMGT annotations. Over 15 rarely observed V segments, including chromosome 9 orphons, were excluded from the earlier analysis of some 590 of the donors because counts were too low. Sequencing depth was assumed to be roughly uniform across donors in the presence/absence analyses, though that assumption may not hold. A later analysis reported that several top co-occurrence clusters appeared linked to parvovirus B19, influenza, CMV and Epstein-Barr virus. While some public TCRs were present in many individuals, most TCR sequences turned up only very rarely across donors. The only immune exposure information available for the cohort was CMV serostatus. In a later genetic analysis, a missense DCLRE1C variant was associated with V-gene and J-gene trimming of TCR beta chains, and the association was replicated in an independent cohort. A cluster of highly shared sequence variants was judged likely to represent a technical artifact of the sequencing pipeline. In a later analysis, most CMV-associated TCR beta chains were found to appear HLA-restricted, with HLA associations seemingly driven largely by CMV exposure. The cohort was sequenced for TCR beta chains only, and without alpha or paired-chain data the features that could be detected were limited. The study listed 150 to 200 TCR beta chains as associated with cytomegalovirus. The authors suggested that the approach could potentially be generalized to other disease states and immunological phenotypes.

Libraries were prepared through the immunoSEQ multiplex PCR assay. The multiplex PCR relied on a mix of 60 forward primers for TCR Vbeta segments and 13 reverse primers for TCR Jbeta segments. A multiplex PCR assay on genomic DNA amplified the CDR3 region of rearranged TCR beta genes. The Illumina HiSeq System was used to sequence the amplified TCR beta libraries as 87-base-pair reads. Per the source publication's procedure: Across the 500 to 750 repertoires, a later analysis counted 60 million to 90 million unique TCR beta chains, approximately 12 million of which were shared by at least two donors. Raw reads were error-corrected and collapsed into unique sequences with a nearest-neighbor algorithm that merged closely related sequences to remove PCR and sequencing errors. V, D and J gene segments were assigned by aligning CDR3 sequences to IMGT reference sequences. For a sequence to be retained, a match of at least six nucleotides to both a V gene segment and a J gene segment was required. Rearrangements were classified as productive when the CDR3 lacked stop codons and remained in frame with V and J, and all other rearrangements were classified as non-productive. CDR3 was defined by IMGT convention, running from the second conserved V-encoded cysteine to the conserved J-encoded phenylalanine. The earlier analysis of 500 to 600 of the donors excluded sequences that lacked an unambiguous match to a single V gene segment. An earlier analysis of fewer than 650 of the donors classified V segments as functional when productive rearrangements were above 56.7% and as segregating when the standard deviation between donors was above 5%. To diagnose cytomegalovirus status from the catalog of TCR beta chain sequences, a statistical classification framework was built. In a later analysis, TCR nucleotide sequences were compared against IMGT/GENE-DB human TR gene sequences so that V and J genes could be assigned. A later analysis assigned CDR3 sequences and most-parsimonious VDJ recombination scenarios with the TCRdist pipeline. In a later analysis, every TCR beta chain was defined by the combination of its CDR3 amino acid sequence and its V-gene family, and reads without a unique V-gene family were dropped. A later analysis removed 592 highly shared, low-generation-probability nucleotide sequences to deal with suspected cross-contamination and a sequencing artifact. For each public chain, a later analysis derived a clonal expansion index from normalized ranks of inferred template counts within each repertoire. A later analysis computed generation probabilities with a VDJ recombination model fitted to out-of-frame rearrangements, and checked the results against IGoR. Hypergeometric tests were used in a later analysis to score TCR-TCR, TCR-HLA and TCR-CMV co-occurrence, with a repertoire-size bias correction applied to the TCR pairs. A later analysis estimated false discovery rates by permuting HLA or CMV assignments 20 times. A later analysis grouped co-occurring TCRs with DBSCAN, adding TCRdist sequence similarity when clustering within HLA-allele-positive subsets. Repertoires with fewer than 30,000 or more than 120,000 public chains, plus five repertoires with anomalous nucleotide sharing, were excluded from co-occurrence clustering. The table was pulled from immuneACCESS by TCRdb, which kept in-frame rearrangements only. Such tables lose some clones; where checked, under half of the loss comes from unresolved V genes, and the rest has no known cause. V, J and clone size reflect that table, while D and trimming were determined from the DNA. The sample has about 90,000 clones on record, about two thirds of them singletons. Approximately 16% of the sample is held by the ten biggest clonotypes.

This clonotype was obtained from a woman aged 50 to 65 in good health and CMV-seropositive. The sample taken for sequencing was PBMCs.

The CDR3 here reads CASSLLRDYGYTF. The nucleotide sequence reads as follows: TGTGCCAGCAGTTTATTACGGGACTATGGCTACACCTTC. This sequence uses TRBV28 and TRBJ1-2; too little of a D gene remains to name it. The CDR3 sequence holds 13 residues, the cysteine and phenylalanine included. Left in the record is the CDR3 DNA by itself, 39 bases read in frame from the first base. The CDR1 and CDR2 encoded by the germline V gene are MDHEN and SYDVKM. V is pared back by 1 base and J by 3 bases, with 6 bases lying between the germline termini.